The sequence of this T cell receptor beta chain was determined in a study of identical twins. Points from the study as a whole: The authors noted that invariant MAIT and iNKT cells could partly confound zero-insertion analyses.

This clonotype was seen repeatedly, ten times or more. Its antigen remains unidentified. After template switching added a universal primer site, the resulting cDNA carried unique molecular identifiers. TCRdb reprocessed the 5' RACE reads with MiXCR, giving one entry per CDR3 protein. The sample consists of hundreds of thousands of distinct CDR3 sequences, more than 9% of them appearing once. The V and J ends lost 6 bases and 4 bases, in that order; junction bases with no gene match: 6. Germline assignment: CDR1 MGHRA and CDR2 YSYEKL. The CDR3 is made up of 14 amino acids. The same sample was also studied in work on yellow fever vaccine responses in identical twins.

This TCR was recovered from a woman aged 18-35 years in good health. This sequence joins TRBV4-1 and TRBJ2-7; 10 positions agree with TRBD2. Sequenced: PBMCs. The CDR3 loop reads CASRSSGGTYEQYF. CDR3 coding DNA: TGCGCCAGCAGGTCTAGCGGGGGCACTTACGAGCAGTACTTC.